What follows are 19 T cell receptor beta chains derived from one specimen sequenced in a study of regulatory T cells in long-lasting Graves disease. Through Arm-PCR of CDR3 regions and iRepertoire HTBI primers, TCR beta libraries were built. Each CDR3 protein is one row after TCRdb ran MiXCR on the multiplex PCR reads. The sample carries 360,000 or so distinct CDR3 sequences, 12% recorded once. Time point here: newly diagnosed GD, antithyroid drugs for less than 3 months. RNA isolated from PBMCs was used to make the TCR library. A further study also used this sample, focusing on T cells in Graves' hyperthyroidism and ophthalmopathy.

The specimen comprised peripheral blood mononuclear cells (PBMCs), sampled at new diagnosis, from a patient treated with antithyroid drugs. The receptor set was obtained from a woman aged 18-29 years with Graves disease.

The V call is TRBV11-3, the J call TRBJ2-1; a possible D gene is TRBD1 (6 bases). Germline CDR1 and CDR2: SGHNT and YENEEA. This CDR3 has 19 amino acids. V was cut by 2 bases and J by 7 bases, with 27 bases left in between. This chain's CDR3 is CASSLNSAGVTPAANEQFF. In nucleotides, the CDR3 is TGTGCCAGCAGCTTAAATTCGGCAGGGGTCACCCCGGCCGCAAATGAGCAGTTCTTC. Full variable domain (rest looked up from reference TRBV11-3 and TRBJ2-1): EAGVVQSPRYKIIEKKQPVAFWCNPISGHNTLYWYLQNLGQGPELLIRYENEEAVDDSQLPKDRFSAERLKGVDSTLKIQPAELGDSAVYLCASSLNSAGVTPAANEQFFGPGTRLTVL.

This clonotype occurred many times. V usage is TRBV7-2 and J usage is TRBJ1-1, with TRBD1 as a possible D gene (5 bases). The V end was cut by 0 bases, the J end by 11 bases, with 13 bases between. The CDR3 runs 13 residues. The germline V gene encodes CDR1 SGHTA and CDR2 FQGNSA. The CDR3 DNA sequence: TGTGCCAGCAGCTTAGCGTTGAGGGGCCGCGCTTTCTTT. As protein: CASSLALRGRAFF.

At least ten counts were recorded for this clonotype. The chain employs TRBV30 and TRBJ2-2, with no clear D. Germline V gene data show CDR1 as GTSNPN and CDR2 as SVGIG (reference sequence). V was cut by 2 bases and J by 4 bases, with 11 bases left in between. This CDR3 spans 14 amino acids. This CDR3 is CAWSRLAVTGELFF. The CDR3 DNA is TGTGCCTGGAGTCGGTTAGCCGTCACCGGGGAGCTGTTTTTT. The variable domain in full, completed from reference TRBV30 and TRBJ2-2, reads SQTIHQWPATLVQPVGSPLSLECTVEGTSNPNLYWYRQAAGRGLQLLFYSVGIGQISSEVPQNLSASRPQDRQFILSSKKLLLSDSGFYLCAWSRLAVTGELFFGEGSRLTVL.

At least ten counts were recorded for this clonotype. This chain links TRBV29-1 with TRBJ1-1; TRBD1 aligns across 7 bases. CDR3 length equals 21 residues. Germline V gene sequence: CDR1 SQVTM, CDR2 ANQGSEA. The junction had 26 bases not matched to a gene; V was cut back by 4 bases and J by 0 bases. DNA of the CDR3: TGCAGCGTTGCCGGGATACGGGGGGCGATTGACCGGGACAGAATGAACACTGAAGCTTTCTTT. Protein product: CSVAGIRGAIDRDRMNTEAFF. The whole variable domain, filled in from reference TRBV29-1 and TRBJ1-1, reads SAVISQKPSRDICQRGTSLTIQCQVDSQVTMMFWYRQQPGQSLTLIATANQGSEATYESGFVIDKFPISRPNLTFSTLTVSNMSPEDSSIYLCSVAGIRGAIDRDRMNTEAFFGQGTRLTVV.

The sample holds many counts of this clonotype. This sequence joins TRBV30 and TRBJ1-3; D remains unclear. CDR3 length equals 13 residues. The germline V and J ends were trimmed by 3 bases and 1 base, with 7 bases remaining between them. Germline values: CDR1 GTSNPN, CDR2 SVGIG (reference sequence). CDR3 protein: CAWRAGSGNTIYF. The DNA of the CDR3 is TGTGCCTGGAGAGCCGGTTCTGGAAACACCATATATTTT.

Many counts were recorded for this clonotype. The V and J genes are TRBV20-1 and TRBJ2-7, with TRBD2 identical over 10 bases. The CDR3 is 15 residues long. Germline V gene sequence: CDR1 DFQATT, CDR2 SNEGSKA (reference sequence). The CDR3 loop is CGGTSDSESSYEQYF. For the CDR3, the DNA is TGCGGCGGGACTAGCGATAGCGAAAGCTCCTACGAGCAGTACTTC.

The table lists this clonotype with many counts. The chain joins TRBV5-4 to TRBJ2-1; D unresolved. V was shortened by 0 bases and J by 12 bases, with 13 bases between the two germline ends. This CDR3 is 13 amino acids long. Germline values: CDR1 SGHNT, CDR2 YYREEE (reference sequence). The CDR3 DNA follows: TGTGCCAGCAGCTTGGCCGGTATAGGTGTGCAGTTCTTC. The encoded protein is CASSLAGIGVQFF.

This clonotype appeared a single time. In DNA, the CDR3 is TGTGCCACGGACCCGGGACAGGGGGTCTTAGATACGCAGTATTTT. Its protein product is CATDPGQGVLDTQYF. V and J are TRBV10-3 and TRBJ2-3; 11 bases map to TRBD1. CDR1 is ENHRY and CDR2 is SYGVKD in the germline V gene. V lost 10 bases and J lost 5; bases outside the gene matches: 11. This CDR3 region has 15 residues.

This clonotype was detected many times. V gene TRBV2 combines with J gene TRBJ2-1, with D hard to call. CDR3 length: 14 residues. Looked up from germline, CDR1 is SNHLY and CDR2 is FYNNEI. V was clipped by 7 bases and J by 0 bases, with 10 bases between them. CDR3 protein: CASTGPSSYNEQFF. The CDR3 nucleotides are TGTGCCAGCACAGGCCCTAGCTCCTACAATGAGCAGTTCTTC. The whole variable domain, filled in from reference TRBV2 and TRBJ2-1, reads EPEVTQTPSHQVTQMGQEVILRCVPISNHLYFYWYRQILGQKVEFLVSFYNNEISEKSEIFDDQFSVERPDGSNFTLKIRSTKLEDSAMYFCASTGPSSYNEQFFGPGTRLTVL.

V gene TRBV4-3 combines with J gene TRBJ2-2; possibly TRBD1 or TRBD2 for D (5 bases each). Per germline, CDR1 LGHNA and CDR2 YSLEER. Trimming took 0 bases from V and 5 from J, leaving 7 bases between them. The CDR3 is made up of 14 amino acids. The CDR3 nucleotides read TGCGCCAGCAGCCAAGATGGGACGACCGGGGAGCTGTTTTTT. This encodes CASSQDGTTGELFF.

This clonotype was seen a few times. The chain recombines TRBV20-1 with TRBJ2-1, with D maybe TRBD2 (6 bases). The CDR3 sequence is 13 residues long. Germline values: CDR1 DFQATT, CDR2 SNEGSKA (reference sequence). CDR3: CSRGTAGYNEQFF. The CDR3 nucleotides read TGCTCCCGGGGGACGGCAGGGTACAATGAGCAGTTCTTC.

This clonotype was observed many times. In nucleotides, the CDR3 is TGTGCCAGCTCACTCTCCACCAAACAGACCCAGTACTTC. Protein product: CASSLSTKQTQYF. V gene TRBV18 combines with J gene TRBJ2-5; D is uncertain. The germline V gene has CDR1 KGHSH and CDR2 LQKENI. The CDR3 totals 13 residues. The V end was cut by 4 bases, the J end by 6 bases, with 12 bases between.

This clonotype was seen only a few times. A read error may account for a junction end that differs from germline. The chain couples TRBV14 to TRBJ1-1; possibly TRBD1 for D (5 bases). CDR1 SGHDN and CDR2 FVKESK come from the germline V gene. This CDR3 comprises 16 residues. The CDR3 here is CASSPLGSGRNTEASF. The CDR3 nucleotides are TGTGCCAGCAGCCCGTTGGGGTCGGGACGGAACACTGAAGCTTCCTTT.

V is TRBV20-1 and J is TRBJ1-5, with D possibly matching TRBD1 (5 bases). The length of the CDR3 is 14 residues. Germline CDR1 and CDR2: DFQATT and SNEGSKA (reference sequence). V gave up 5 bases and J gave up 5 bases, with 16 bases separating them. The CDR3 bases are TGCAGTGCTGGGGACCCTGGAGGACATCAGCCCCAGCATTTT. This encodes CSAGDPGGHQPQHF.

At least ten counts were recorded for this clonotype. CDR3 in DNA: TGTGCCAGCAGCTTAGACGTGCCATGGGTGGGTGAGCAGTTCTTC. This encodes CASSLDVPWVGEQFF. The chain uses TRBV11-2 and TRBJ2-1; D is unclear. Germline-derived CDR1 and CDR2 are SGHAT and FQNNGV. This CDR3 is built from 15 residues. The germline V and J ends were trimmed by 0 bases and 9 bases, with 15 bases remaining between them.

The rearrangement links TRBV28 to TRBJ2-3; 11 nucleotides agree with TRBD2. CDR3 length equals 15 residues. The V and J ends lost 5 bases and 6 bases, in that order; junction bases with no gene match: 7. Germline assignment: CDR1 MDHEN and CDR2 SYDVKM. CDR3 in amino acids: CASSHSGRAKDTQYF. CDR3 sequence (DNA): TGTGCCAGCAGTCATAGCGGGAGGGCGAAGGATACGCAGTATTTT.

The gene calls are TRBV7-3 and TRBJ1-3; tentative D call: TRBD1 (6 bases). The V gene lost 5 bases and the J gene lost 2 bases, with 16 bases spanning the gap. This CDR3 has 16 amino acids. Germline V gene sequence: CDR1 SGHTA, CDR2 FQGTGA. CDR3 in amino acids: CASSLGGPGAGNTIYF. DNA for the CDR3: TGTGCCAGCAGCCTCGGAGGACCAGGGGCTGGAAACACCATATATTTT.

The table lists this clonotype with a few counts. The chain combines TRBV19 with TRBJ2-1, with TRBD1 identical over 9 bases. This CDR3 has 15 residues. V gave up 3 bases and J gave up 6 bases; unmatched junction bases: 6. Germline V gene sequence: CDR1 LNHDA, CDR2 SQIVND (reference sequence). CDR3 DNA: TGTGCCAGTAGTATTTTCTCGGGACAGGGCAATGAGCAGTTCTTC. Its protein product is CASSIFSGQGNEQFF.

This clonotype was recorded at least ten times. This chain joins TRBV7-9 and TRBJ1-1; D is ambiguous. The ends were cut back, 5 bases at V and 6 bases at J, with 10 bases in the middle. The CDR3 sequence is 12 residues long. Per the germline V gene, CDR1 is SEHNR and CDR2 is FQNEAQ (reference sequence). CDR3 residues: CASSKWVSEAFF. The CDR3 nucleotides are TGTGCCAGCAGCAAGTGGGTATCTGAAGCTTTCTTT.